The 25 T cell receptor beta chains below come from one sample, sequenced in a study of identical twins. TCRdb used MiXCR to reprocess the 5' RACE reads, holding one entry per CDR3 protein. The data show some 730,000 distinct CDR3 sequences, 15% to 20% seen once. This same sample was also part of a study on T cells expressing NK-cell markers.

The sequencing input was PBMCs. These receptors all come from a woman aged 18-35 years in good health.

This clonotype was counted between two and nine times. The chain joins TRBV12-3 or TRBV12-4 to TRBJ2-7; 7 positions match TRBD2. The junction had 9 bases not matched to a gene; V was cut back by 0 bases and J by 1 base. The CDR3 is 17 residues long. CDR3 sequence reads: CASSLARFPSGSYEQYF. DNA for the CDR3: TGTGCCAGCAGTTTAGCGCGGTTTCCTAGCGGATCCTACGAGCAGTACTTC.

This clonotype came up many times. The chain carries TRBV20-1 and TRBJ2-5; D is uncertain. The CDR3 totals 10 residues. V was cut by 5 bases and J by 1 base, with 2 bases left in between. Germline-derived CDR1 and CDR2 are DFQATT and SNEGSKA (reference sequence). The CDR3 here is CSAAQETQYF. CDR3 sequence (DNA): TGCAGTGCTGCCCAAGAGACCCAGTACTTC.

The V call is TRBV7-9, the J call TRBJ2-1; tentative D call: TRBD2 (7 bases). Trimming stripped 5 bases from V and 8 bases from J, with 22 bases between. Germline V gene lookup returns CDR1 SEHNR and CDR2 FQNEAQ (reference sequence). The CDR3 is 16 residues long. DNA of the CDR3: TGTGCCAGCAGCCCCAAGGGGGGGCCAATTCTTGATGAGCAGTTCTTC. The encoded protein is CASSPKGGPILDEQFF.

This clonotype was detected only a few times. The CDR3 nucleotides are TGTGCCAGCACCGTGGGACTAGTCTCCTACGAGCAGTACTTC. As protein: CASTVGLVSYEQYF. The J gene is TRBJ2-7, the V gene TRBV7-2, with 8 bases aligning to TRBD2. Germline V gene sequence: CDR1 SGHTA, CDR2 FQGNSA. The trim removed 7 bases at V and 0 bases at J, leaving 5 bases unmatched. There are 14 residues in the CDR3.

The chain has TRBV12-3 or TRBV12-4 and TRBJ2-5; D could derive from TRBD1 or TRBD2 (5 bases each). CDR3 size: 11 residues. V lost 6 bases and J 13 bases, leaving 15 bases between the germline ends. The CDR3 sequence is CASSQTGTAYF. CDR3 bases: TGTGCCAGCAGCCAAACCGGGACCGCGTACTTC.

Only a few counts were recorded for this clonotype. The chain employs TRBV12-3 or TRBV12-4 and TRBJ2-3, with D possibly TRBD2 on 6 matching bases. Trimming stripped 5 bases from V and 5 bases from J, with 14 bases between. The CDR3 sequence is 14 residues long. For the CDR3, the DNA is TGTGCCAGCAGTCCACCGGAGGGCCAAGATACGCAGTATTTT. It translates to CASSPPEGQDTQYF.

This sequence joins TRBV7-9 and TRBJ1-2, with D maybe TRBD1 (5 bases). The germline V gene has CDR1 SEHNR and CDR2 FQNEAQ (reference sequence). V lost 11 bases and J lost 4, with 17 bases in between. The CDR3 contains 13 residues. CDR3 in amino acids: CASGHPQLYGYTF. The CDR3 DNA is TGTGCCTCTGGACACCCCCAACTCTATGGCTACACCTTC.

This clonotype was counted a few times. This chain links TRBV12-3 or TRBV12-4 with TRBJ1-1; D remains unclear. Trimming removed 2 bases at V and 10 bases at J, with 11 bases between. The CDR3 has 12 amino acids. The CDR3 DNA is TGTGCCAGCAGTTTAAGGGAGGCTGGAGCTTTCTTT. It encodes CASSLREAGAFF.

This clonotype was seen only a few times. The chain has TRBV5-6 and TRBJ1-1; the D gene is possibly TRBD1 (5 bases). Trimming stripped 4 bases from V and 5 bases from J, with 18 bases between. Germline V gives CDR1 SGHDT, CDR2 YYEEEE. CDR3 size: 15 residues. The CDR3 DNA follows: TGTGCCAGCAGCCCCCCGACGGGGGTGAGTACTGAAGCTTTCTTT. Its translation: CASSPPTGVSTEAFF.

This chain uses TRBV20-1 with TRBJ1-2; 7 nucleotides agree with TRBD1. The CDR3 consists of 13 residues. V shed 6 bases and J 2 bases; nucleotides not matched to a gene: 6. Germline V gives CDR1 DFQATT, CDR2 SNEGSKA (reference sequence). This CDR3 reads CSAKGQMNYGYTF. DNA of the CDR3: TGCAGTGCCAAGGGACAGATGAACTATGGCTACACCTTC.

In its sample, this clonotype was seen a few times. The V and J genes are TRBV6-1 and TRBJ1-6; perhaps TRBD1 as D (5 bases). Trimming removed 6 bases at V and 6 bases at J, with 18 bases between. Germline V gene sequence: CDR1 MNHNS, CDR2 SASEGT. CDR3 length: 16 residues. CDR3 in amino acids: CASSPEGMGLNSPLHF. The CDR3 DNA follows: TGTGCCAGCAGCCCCGAAGGGATGGGACTTAATTCACCCCTCCACTTT.

V and J are TRBV7-6 and TRBJ2-1, with TRBD2 matching 9 bases. V shed 5 bases and J 5 bases; nucleotides not matched to a gene: 4. Germline loops: CDR1 SGHVS, CDR2 FNYEAQ. The CDR3 is 14 residues long. CDR3 nucleotide sequence: TGTGCCAGCAGCACTAGCGGGCTAAACAATGAGCAGTTCTTC. Its translation is CASSTSGLNNEQFF.

The CDR3 DNA is TGCGCCAGCAGCCACGCCGGAGATACGCAGTATTTT. This codes for CASSHAGDTQYF. V usage is TRBV4-3 and J usage is TRBJ2-3; D is uncertain. V was clipped by 3 bases and J by 5 bases, with 6 bases between them. CDR1 and CDR2 (germline): LGHNA, YSLEER. CDR3 length: 12 residues.

This clonotype was seen only a few times. The chain combines TRBV30 with TRBJ2-3; TRBD2 matches 8 bases. The length of the CDR3 is 13 residues. CDR1 is GTSNPN, CDR2 SVGIG, per germline (reference sequence). Germline trimming cut 4 bases from V and 4 bases from J; bases unmatched to any gene: 4. This CDR3 is CAWTGLAADTQYF. The CDR3 region has the DNA TGTGCCTGGACCGGACTAGCTGCAGATACGCAGTATTTT.

This clonotype was counted a few times. The chain carries TRBV7-3 and TRBJ2-5; D call uncertain. Deletions cut 4 bases from V and 5 bases from J, with 11 bases between. The CDR3 totals 13 residues. Looked up from germline, CDR1 is SGHTA and CDR2 is FQGTGA. DNA for the CDR3: TGTGCCAGCAGCTCCGGCGGAATCGAGACCCAGTACTTC. It translates to CASSSGGIETQYF.

This clonotype was seen only a few times. The gene calls are TRBV10-1 and TRBJ2-7; D is uncertain. With 4 bases removed from V and 2 bases from J, the gap between germline ends came to 12 bases. CDR1 is WNHNN, CDR2 SYGVQD, per germline (reference sequence). The CDR3 sequence is 14 residues long. For the CDR3, the DNA is TGCGCCAGCAGTGTGAGAGAACTCGCCTACGAGCAGTACTTC. Translated, it gives CASSVRELAYEQYF.

The chain has TRBV4-3 and TRBJ2-7; weak D call: TRBD2 (5 bases). Trimming pared 1 base from V and 6 bases from J, leaving 10 bases between. Germline values: CDR1 LGHNA, CDR2 YSLEER. The CDR3 is 13 amino acids. For the CDR3, the DNA is TGCGCCAGCAGCCAAGTACTAGTTGGCGAGCAGTACTTC. Amino acid sequence: CASSQVLVGEQYF.

This clonotype has a handful of counts. The chain has TRBV20-1 and TRBJ2-1, with 16 bases matching TRBD2. The CDR3 extends over 16 amino acids. V lost 5 bases, J lost 7 bases, and 8 bases stayed unmatched. Germline V CDR1 and CDR2: DFQATT, SNEGSKA (reference sequence). CDR3 protein: CSAVGLAGGPGNEQFF. The CDR3 region has the DNA TGCAGTGCTGTGGGACTAGCGGGAGGGCCAGGGAATGAGCAGTTCTTC.

This clonotype was counted between two and nine times. V and J are TRBV12-3 or TRBV12-4 and TRBJ2-2; TRBD2 matches 7 bases. This CDR3 spans 15 amino acids. With 6 bases clipped from V and 4 bases from J, the junction kept 8 bases outside the gene matches. The CDR3 reads CASRLSGEVTGELFF. CDR3 DNA sequence: TGTGCCAGCAGACTCAGCGGGGAGGTCACCGGGGAGCTGTTTTTT.

This clonotype has just a few counts. The chain combines TRBV9 with TRBJ2-7, with a weak D call TRBD2 (5 bases). CDR3 length: 15 residues. From germline, CDR1 is SGDLS and CDR2 YYNGEE. Trimming took 0 bases from V and 0 from J, leaving 10 bases between them. CDR3 residues: CASSVDVGSSYEQYF. In DNA form, the CDR3 reads TGTGCCAGCAGCGTAGATGTGGGGAGCTCCTACGAGCAGTACTTC.

The rearrangement links TRBV7-9 to TRBJ1-2, with 9 bases lining up with TRBD1. The germline V gene has CDR1 SEHNR and CDR2 FQNEAQ (reference sequence). This CDR3 is 16 amino acids long. V lost 1 base to trimming and J lost 7 bases; unmatched junction nucleotides: 10. For the CDR3, the DNA is TGTGCCAGCAGCTTAGGATGGACAGGGGATTCGGGTGGCTACACCTTC. Translation: CASSLGWTGDSGGYTF.

This clonotype was detected a few times. V is TRBV12-3 or TRBV12-4 and J is TRBJ1-1; D not resolved. The germline V and J ends were trimmed by 3 bases and 4 bases, with 15 bases remaining between them. The CDR3 is 15 residues long. The CDR3 DNA is TGTGCCAGCAGTTTTATCCGAACCGCGGGCACTGAAGCTTTCTTT. Protein sequence: CASSFIRTAGTEAFF.

This clonotype was picked up a small number of times. The gene calls are TRBV20-1 and TRBJ2-7, with TRBD2 as a possible D gene (5 bases). Trimming removed 4 bases at V and 3 bases at J, with 13 bases between. The CDR3 totals 13 residues. CDR1 and CDR2 from the germline V gene are DFQATT and SNEGSKA (reference sequence). CDR3: CSAIWRTDYEQYF. CDR3 nucleotides: TGCAGTGCTATTTGGCGGACTGACTACGAGCAGTACTTC.

A note on this clonotype: Mismatch with germline at one junction end may stem from a read error. J is TRBJ2-1 and V is TRBV7-7; D is unclear. Germline assignment: CDR1 SSHAT and CDR2 FNYEAQ (reference sequence). The CDR3 is 13 amino acids. The CDR3 DNA reads TGTGCTAGCAGCTCCGGACCCATCAATGAGCAGTTCTTC. The encoded protein is CASSSGPINEQFF.

The gene calls are TRBV7-9 and TRBJ2-7, with D possibly matching TRBD2 (5 bases). Germline CDR1 reads SEHNR; CDR2 reads FQNEAQ (reference sequence). V dropped 10 bases and J dropped 1 base, with 17 bases sitting between them. The CDR3 is 14 amino acids. The CDR3 nucleotides read TGTGCCACCTCGAAACCTGGGAGTTCCTACGAGCAGTACTTC. It codes for CATSKPGSSYEQYF.